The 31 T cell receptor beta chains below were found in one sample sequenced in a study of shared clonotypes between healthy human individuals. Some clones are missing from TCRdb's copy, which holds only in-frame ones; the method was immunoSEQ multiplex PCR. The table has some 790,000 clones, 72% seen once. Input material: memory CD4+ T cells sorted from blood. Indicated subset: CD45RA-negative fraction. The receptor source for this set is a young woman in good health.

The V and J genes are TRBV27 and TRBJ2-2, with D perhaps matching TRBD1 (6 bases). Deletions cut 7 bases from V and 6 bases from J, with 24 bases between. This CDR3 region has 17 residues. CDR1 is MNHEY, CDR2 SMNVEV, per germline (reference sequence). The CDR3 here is CASTKQGHAVGSGELFF. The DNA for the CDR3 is TGTGCCAGCACTAAACAGGGACACGCTGTCGGTTCCGGGGAGCTGTTTTTT.

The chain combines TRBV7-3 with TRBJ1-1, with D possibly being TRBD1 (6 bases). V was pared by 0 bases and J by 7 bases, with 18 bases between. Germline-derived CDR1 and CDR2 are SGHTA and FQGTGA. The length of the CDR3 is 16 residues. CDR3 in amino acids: CASSLTYAGAPDEAFF. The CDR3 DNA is TGTGCCAGCAGCTTAACCTATGCGGGGGCCCCAGATGAAGCTTTCTTT.

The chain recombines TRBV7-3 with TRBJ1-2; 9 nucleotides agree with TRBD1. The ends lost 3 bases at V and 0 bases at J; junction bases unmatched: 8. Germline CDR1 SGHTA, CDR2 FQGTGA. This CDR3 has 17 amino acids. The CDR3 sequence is CASSFRDRETPNYGYTF. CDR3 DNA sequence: TGTGCCAGCAGCTTCCGGGACAGGGAAACCCCTAACTATGGCTACACCTTC.

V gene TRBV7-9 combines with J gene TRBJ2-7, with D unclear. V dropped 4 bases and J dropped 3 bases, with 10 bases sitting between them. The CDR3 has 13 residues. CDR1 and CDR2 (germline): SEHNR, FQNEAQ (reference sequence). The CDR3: CASSSDILYEQYF. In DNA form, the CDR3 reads TGTGCCAGCAGCTCCGACATCCTCTACGAGCAGTACTTC.

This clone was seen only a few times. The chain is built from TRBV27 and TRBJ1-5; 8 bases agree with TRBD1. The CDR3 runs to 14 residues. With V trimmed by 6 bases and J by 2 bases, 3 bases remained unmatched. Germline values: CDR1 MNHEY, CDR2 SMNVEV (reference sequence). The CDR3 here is CASRKDRGNQPQHF. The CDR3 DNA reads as TGTGCCAGCAGAAAGGACAGGGGCAATCAGCCCCAGCATTTT.

The CDR3 sequence: CASSQLSGHGYEQYF. In DNA, the CDR3 is TGCGCCAGCAGTCAACTTTCAGGGCACGGTTACGAGCAGTACTTC. V gene TRBV23-1 combines with J gene TRBJ2-7; D is perhaps TRBD1 (5 bases). TRBV23-1 is filed as an ORF, its function uncertain. Trimming shortened V by 2 bases and J by 4 bases, and 15 bases separated the two germline ends. The CDR3 sequence is 15 residues long.

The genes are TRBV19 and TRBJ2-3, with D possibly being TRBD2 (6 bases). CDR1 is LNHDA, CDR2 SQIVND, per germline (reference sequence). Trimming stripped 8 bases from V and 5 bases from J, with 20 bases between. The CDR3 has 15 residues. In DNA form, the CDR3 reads TGTGCCAGTCGGCATTGGGGAGGCCCGGGAGATACGCAGTATTTT. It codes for CASRHWGGPGDTQYF.

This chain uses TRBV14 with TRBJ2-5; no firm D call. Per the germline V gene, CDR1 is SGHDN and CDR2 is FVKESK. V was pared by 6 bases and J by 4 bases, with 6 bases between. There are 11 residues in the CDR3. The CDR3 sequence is CASRIGETQYF. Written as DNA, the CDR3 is TGTGCCAGCAGGATAGGAGAGACCCAGTACTTC.

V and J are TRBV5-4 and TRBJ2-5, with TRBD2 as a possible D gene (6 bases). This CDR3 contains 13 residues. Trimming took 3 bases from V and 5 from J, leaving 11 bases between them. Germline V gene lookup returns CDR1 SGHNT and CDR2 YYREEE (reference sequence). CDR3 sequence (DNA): TGTGCCAGCAGCTCCACGCGGGGTGAGACCCAGTACTTC. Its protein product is CASSSTRGETQYF.

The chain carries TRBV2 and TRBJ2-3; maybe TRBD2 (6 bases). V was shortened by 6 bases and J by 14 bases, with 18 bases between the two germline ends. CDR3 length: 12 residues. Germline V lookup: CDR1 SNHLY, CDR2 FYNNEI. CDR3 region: CASSRRTAGSYF. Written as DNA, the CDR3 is TGTGCCAGCAGCCGAAGAACGGCGGGATCGTATTTT.

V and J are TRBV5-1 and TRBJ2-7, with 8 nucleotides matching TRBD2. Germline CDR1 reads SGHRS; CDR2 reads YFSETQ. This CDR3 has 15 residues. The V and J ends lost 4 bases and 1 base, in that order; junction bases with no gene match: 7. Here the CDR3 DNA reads TGCGCCAGCAGCACAGGGACTAGTCAATCCTACGAGCAGTACTTC. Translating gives CASSTGTSQSYEQYF. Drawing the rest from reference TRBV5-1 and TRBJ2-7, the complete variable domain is KAGVTQTPRYLIKTRGQQVTLSCSPISGHRSVSWYQQTPGQGLQFLFEYFSETQRNKGNFPGRFSGRQFSNSRSEMNVSTLELGDSALYLCASSTGTSQSYEQYFGPGTRLTVT.

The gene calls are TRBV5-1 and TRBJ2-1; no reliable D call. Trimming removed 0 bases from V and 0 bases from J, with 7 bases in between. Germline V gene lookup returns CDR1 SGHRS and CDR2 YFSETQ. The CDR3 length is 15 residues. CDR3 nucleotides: TGCGCCAGCAGCTTGGGGGCAGCCTCCTACAATGAGCAGTTCTTC. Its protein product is CASSLGAASYNEQFF. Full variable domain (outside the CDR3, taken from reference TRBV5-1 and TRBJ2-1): KAGVTQTPRYLIKTRGQQVTLSCSPISGHRSVSWYQQTPGQGLQFLFEYFSETQRNKGNFPGRFSGRQFSNSRSEMNVSTLELGDSALYLCASSLGAASYNEQFFGPGTRLTVL.

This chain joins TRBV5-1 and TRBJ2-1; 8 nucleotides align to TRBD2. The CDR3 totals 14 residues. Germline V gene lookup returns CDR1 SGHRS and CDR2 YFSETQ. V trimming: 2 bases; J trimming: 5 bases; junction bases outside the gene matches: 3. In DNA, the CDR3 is TGCGCCAGCAGCTTTAGCGGGGCAAACAATGAGCAGTTCTTC. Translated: CASSFSGANNEQFF.

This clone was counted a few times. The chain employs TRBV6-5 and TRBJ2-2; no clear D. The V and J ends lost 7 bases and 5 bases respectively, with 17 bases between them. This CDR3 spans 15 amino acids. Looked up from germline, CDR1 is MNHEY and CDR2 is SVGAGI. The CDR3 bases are TGTGCCAGCACCTCGGCCGGACGAGATACCGGGGAGCTGTTTTTT. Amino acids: CASTSAGRDTGELFF.

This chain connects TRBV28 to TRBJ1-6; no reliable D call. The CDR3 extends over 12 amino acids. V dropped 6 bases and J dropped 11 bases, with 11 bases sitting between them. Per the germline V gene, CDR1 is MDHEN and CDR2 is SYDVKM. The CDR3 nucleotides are TGTGCCAGCAGCACGGGTTGGACACCCCTCCACTTT. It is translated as CASSTGWTPLHF.

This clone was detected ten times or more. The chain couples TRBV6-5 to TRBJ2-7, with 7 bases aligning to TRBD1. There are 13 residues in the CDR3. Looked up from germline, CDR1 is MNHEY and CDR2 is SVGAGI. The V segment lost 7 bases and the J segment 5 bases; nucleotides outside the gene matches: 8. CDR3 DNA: TGTGCCAGCAAAATGACAGGGCCCGACGAGCAGTACTTC. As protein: CASKMTGPDEQYF.

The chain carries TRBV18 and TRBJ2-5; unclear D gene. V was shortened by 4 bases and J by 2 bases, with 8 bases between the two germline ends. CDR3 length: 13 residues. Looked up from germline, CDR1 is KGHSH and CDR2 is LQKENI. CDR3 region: CASSQGNQETQYF. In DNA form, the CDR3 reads TGTGCCAGCTCACAAGGCAATCAAGAGACCCAGTACTTC. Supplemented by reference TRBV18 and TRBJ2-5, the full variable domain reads NAGVMQNPRHLVRRRGQEARLRCSPMKGHSHVYWYRQLPEEGLKFMVYLQKENIIDESGMPKERFSAEFPKEGPSILRIQQVVRGDSAAYFCASSQGNQETQYFGPGTRLLVL.

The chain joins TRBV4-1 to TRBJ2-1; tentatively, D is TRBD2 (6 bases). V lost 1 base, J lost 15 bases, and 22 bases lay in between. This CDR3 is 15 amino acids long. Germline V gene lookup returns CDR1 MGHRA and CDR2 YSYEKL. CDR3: CASSQVYSLASIPFF. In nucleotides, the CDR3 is TGCGCCAGCAGCCAAGTTTACTCTCTAGCGAGCATTCCGTTCTTC.

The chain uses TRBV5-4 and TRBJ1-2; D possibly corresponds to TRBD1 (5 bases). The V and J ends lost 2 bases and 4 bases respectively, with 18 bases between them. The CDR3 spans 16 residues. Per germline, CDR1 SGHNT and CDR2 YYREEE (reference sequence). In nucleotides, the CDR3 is TGTGCCAGCAGCTTCCTAACCGGGAGGGACGCCTATGGCTACACCTTC. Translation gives CASSFLTGRDAYGYTF.

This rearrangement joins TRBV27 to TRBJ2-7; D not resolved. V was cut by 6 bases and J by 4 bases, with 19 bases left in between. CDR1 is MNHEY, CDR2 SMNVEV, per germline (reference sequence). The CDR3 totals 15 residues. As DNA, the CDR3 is TGTGCCAGCAGGCCGTCTGGAAGGCCCCTGTACGAGCAGTACTTC. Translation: CASRPSGRPLYEQYF.

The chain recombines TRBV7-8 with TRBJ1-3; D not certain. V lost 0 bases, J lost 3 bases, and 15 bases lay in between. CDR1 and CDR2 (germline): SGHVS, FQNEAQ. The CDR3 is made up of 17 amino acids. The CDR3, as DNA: TGTGCCAGCAGCTTAGCGCGGGCCCTCGAAAATGGAAACACCATATATTTT. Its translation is CASSLARALENGNTIYF. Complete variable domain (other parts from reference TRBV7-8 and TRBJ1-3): GAGVSQSPRYKVAKRGQDVALRCDPISGHVSLFWYQQALGQGPEFLTYFQNEAQLDKSGLPSDRFFAERPEGSVSTLKIQRTQQEDSAVYLCASSLARALENGNTIYFGEGSWLTVV.

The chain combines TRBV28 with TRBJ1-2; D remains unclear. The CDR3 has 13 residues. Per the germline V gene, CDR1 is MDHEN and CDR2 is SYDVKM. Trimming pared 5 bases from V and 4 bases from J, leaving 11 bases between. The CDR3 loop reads CASSPPGGYGYTF. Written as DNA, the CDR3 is TGTGCCAGCAGTCCCCCGGGCGGCTATGGCTACACCTTC.

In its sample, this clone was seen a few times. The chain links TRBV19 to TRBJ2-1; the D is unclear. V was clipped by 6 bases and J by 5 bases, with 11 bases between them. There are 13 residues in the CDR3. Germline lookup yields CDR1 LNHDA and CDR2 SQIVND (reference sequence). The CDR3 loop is CASSRDRHNEQFF. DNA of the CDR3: TGTGCCAGTAGCCGCGACCGGCACAATGAGCAGTTCTTC.

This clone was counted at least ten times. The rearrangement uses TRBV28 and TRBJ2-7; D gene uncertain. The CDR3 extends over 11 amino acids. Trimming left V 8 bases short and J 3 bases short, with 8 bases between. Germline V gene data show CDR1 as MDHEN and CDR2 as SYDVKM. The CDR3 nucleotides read TGTGCCAGCGGGGTCCGCTACGAGCAGTACTTC. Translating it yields CASGVRYEQYF.

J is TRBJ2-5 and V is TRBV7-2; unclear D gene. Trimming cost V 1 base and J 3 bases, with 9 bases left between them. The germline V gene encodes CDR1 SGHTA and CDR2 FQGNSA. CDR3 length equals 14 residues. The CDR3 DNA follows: TGTGCCAGCAGCTTAGAGGCTAGTGAAGAGACCCAGTACTTC. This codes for CASSLEASEETQYF.

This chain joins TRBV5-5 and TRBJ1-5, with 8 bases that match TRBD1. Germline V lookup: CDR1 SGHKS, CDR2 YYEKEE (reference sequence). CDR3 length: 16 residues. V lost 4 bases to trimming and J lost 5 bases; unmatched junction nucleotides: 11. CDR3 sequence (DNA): TGTGCCAGCAGCCTCGAGCAGGGGGCGATCTATCAGCCCCAGCATTTT. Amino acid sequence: CASSLEQGAIYQPQHF.

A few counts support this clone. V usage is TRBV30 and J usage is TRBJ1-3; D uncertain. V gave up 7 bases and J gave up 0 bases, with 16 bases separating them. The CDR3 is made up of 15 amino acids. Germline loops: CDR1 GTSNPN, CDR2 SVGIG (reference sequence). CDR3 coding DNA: TGTGCCTCCGATAAAACCGGTCGCTCTGGAAACACCATATATTTT. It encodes CASDKTGRSGNTIYF. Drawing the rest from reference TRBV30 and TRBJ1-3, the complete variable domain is SQTIHQWPATLVQPVGSPLSLECTVEGTSNPNLYWYRQAAGRGLQLLFYSVGIGQISSEVPQNLSASRPQDRQFILSSKKLLLSDSGFYLCASDKTGRSGNTIYFGEGSWLTVV.

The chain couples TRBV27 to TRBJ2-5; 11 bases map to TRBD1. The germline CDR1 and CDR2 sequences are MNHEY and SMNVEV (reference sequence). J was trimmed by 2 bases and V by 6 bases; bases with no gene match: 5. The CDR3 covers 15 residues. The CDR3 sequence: CASSGQGAAQETQYF. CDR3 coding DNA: TGTGCCAGCAGCGGACAGGGGGCAGCACAAGAGACCCAGTACTTC.

Here the CDR3 reads CASSQLGLAGEETQYF. DNA of the CDR3: TGTGCCAGCAGCCAACTGGGACTAGCGGGAGAAGAGACCCAGTACTTC. V is TRBV27 and J is TRBJ2-5; 14 bases line up with TRBD2. CDR1 is MNHEY, CDR2 SMNVEV, per germline (reference sequence). J was trimmed by 3 bases and V by 6 bases; bases with no gene match: 6. The CDR3 extends over 16 amino acids.

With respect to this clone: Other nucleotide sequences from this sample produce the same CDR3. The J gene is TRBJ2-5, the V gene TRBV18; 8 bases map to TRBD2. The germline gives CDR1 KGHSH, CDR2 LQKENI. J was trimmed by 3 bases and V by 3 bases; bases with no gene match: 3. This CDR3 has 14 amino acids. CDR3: CASSPGTRKETQYF. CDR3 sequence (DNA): TGTGCCAGCTCACCGGGGACTAGGAAAGAGACCCAGTACTTC.

Written as DNA, the CDR3 is TGCAGCGTTACAATTCTCGTTAGTAGTCAGCCCCAGCATTTT. This gives the protein CSVTILVSSQPQHF. This chain links TRBV29-1 with TRBJ1-5; D gene uncertain. The CDR3 has 14 amino acids. V was clipped by 5 bases and J by 6 bases, with 17 bases between them. Per germline, CDR1 SQVTM and CDR2 ANQGSEA.